This TCR beta chain was recorded in a study of blood T cell repertoires in COVID-19. On the study more broadly: Specimens from acute and convalescent COVID-19 originated in the United States, Italy and Spain.

In the source study's methods: Amplification with reference gene primers provided the estimates of nucleated cell counts. Here immunoSEQ multiplex PCR was the method, and the copy in TCRdb shows in-frame clones only, minus some. D and trimming were read from the DNA, whereas the V and J calls and clone size are those reported in that table. This sample has some 120,000 clones, with 60% to 85% found just once. The ends were cut back, 1 base at V and 1 base at J, with 4 bases in the middle. The CDR3 consists of 13 residues. Germline CDR1 and CDR2: LNHNV and YYDKDF (reference sequence). This chain links TRBV15 with TRBJ1-2; no reliable D call. The receptor comes from a human donor with acute or convalescent COVID-19. The donor label of this sample is uncertain. The sample was peripheral blood. CDR3 nucleotide sequence: TGTGCCACCAGCAGAGGTAGTAACTATGGCTACACCTTC. Residues: CATSRGSNYGYTF.